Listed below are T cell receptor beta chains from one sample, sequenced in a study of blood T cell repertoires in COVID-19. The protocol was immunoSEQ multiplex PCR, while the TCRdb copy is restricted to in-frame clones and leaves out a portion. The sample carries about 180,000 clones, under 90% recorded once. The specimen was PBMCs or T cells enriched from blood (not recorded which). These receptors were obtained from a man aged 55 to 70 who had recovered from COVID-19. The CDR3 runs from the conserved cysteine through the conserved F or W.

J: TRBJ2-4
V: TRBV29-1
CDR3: CSVAPGAKNIQYF

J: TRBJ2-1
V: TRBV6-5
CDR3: CASGGLNEQFF

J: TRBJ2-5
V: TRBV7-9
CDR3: CASSEGAYQETQYF

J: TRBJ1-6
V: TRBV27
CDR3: CASSSGQLNSPLHF

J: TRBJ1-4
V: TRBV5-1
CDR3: CASSSRQGGEKLFF

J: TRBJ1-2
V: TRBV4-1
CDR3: CASSRPGNYGYTF

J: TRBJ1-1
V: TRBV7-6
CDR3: CASSARGGAEAFF

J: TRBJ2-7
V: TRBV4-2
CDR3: CASSPGQGLYEQYF

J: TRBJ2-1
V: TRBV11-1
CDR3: CASSSRTSGLNNEQFF

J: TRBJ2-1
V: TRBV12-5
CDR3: CASGSYTGRFVNEQFF

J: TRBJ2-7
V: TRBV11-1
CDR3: CASSRPGVGEQYF

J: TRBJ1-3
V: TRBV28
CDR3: CASSLDLYRDSSGNTIYF

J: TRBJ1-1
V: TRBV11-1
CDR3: CASSLGTGGTVKGAFF

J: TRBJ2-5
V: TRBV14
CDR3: CASSQGLAGVETQYF

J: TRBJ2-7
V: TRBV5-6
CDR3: CASRPGLAGSYEQYF

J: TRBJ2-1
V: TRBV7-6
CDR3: CASSFWAGAYNEQFF

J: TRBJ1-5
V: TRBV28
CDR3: CASSGGAYSNQPQHF

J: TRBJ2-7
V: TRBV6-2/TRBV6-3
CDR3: CASSYGPSYEQYF

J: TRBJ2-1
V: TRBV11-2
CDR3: CASSLVQGPYNEQFF

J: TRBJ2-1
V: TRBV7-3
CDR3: CASSGEGKLVVPYNEQFF

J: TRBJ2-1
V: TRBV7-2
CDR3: CASSLAGGGVVFEQFF

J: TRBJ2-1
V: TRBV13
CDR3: CASSLPRRGGYNEQFF

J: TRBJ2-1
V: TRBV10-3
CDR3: CAIRNRDSYNEQFF

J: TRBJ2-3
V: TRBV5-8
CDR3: CASSLGLRELTDTQYF

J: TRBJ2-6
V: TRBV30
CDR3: CAWDRVPSGANVLTF

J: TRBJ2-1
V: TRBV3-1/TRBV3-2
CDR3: CASSQGLRGGSSGFYNEQFF

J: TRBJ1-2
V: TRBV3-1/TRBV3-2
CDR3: CASSQVGSYGYTF

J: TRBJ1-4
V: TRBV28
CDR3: CASSPRSGLGEKLFF

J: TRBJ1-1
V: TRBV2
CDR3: CASSEQGAGNTEAFF

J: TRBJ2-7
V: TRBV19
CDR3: CASSFRGQGAEQYF

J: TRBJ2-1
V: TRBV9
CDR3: CASSVAGEPYNEQFF

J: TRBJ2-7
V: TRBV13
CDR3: CASSTLQGGAYEQYF

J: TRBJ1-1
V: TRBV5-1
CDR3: CASSFGQGDTEAFF

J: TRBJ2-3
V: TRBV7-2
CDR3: CASSFSRDTDTQYF

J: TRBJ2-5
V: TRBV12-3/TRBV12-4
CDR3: CASSFGGEETQYF

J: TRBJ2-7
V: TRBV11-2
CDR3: CASSLIANEQYF

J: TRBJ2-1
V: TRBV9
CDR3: CASSSTSVYNEQFF

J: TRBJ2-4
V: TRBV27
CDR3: CASSLRQGADIQYF

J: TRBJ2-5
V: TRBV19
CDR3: CASSPEETQYF

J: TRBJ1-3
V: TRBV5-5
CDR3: CASRMQVGNTIYF

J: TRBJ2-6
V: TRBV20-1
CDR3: CSASTPGHFSGANVLTF

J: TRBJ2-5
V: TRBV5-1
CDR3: CASSPGTAASETQYF

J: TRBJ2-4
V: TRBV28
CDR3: CASSPSPWTSGIGDIQYF

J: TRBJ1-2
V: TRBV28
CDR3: CASGGGASYGYTF